The 22 T cell receptor beta chains below were found in one sample sequenced in a study of T cells after somatic rescue of genetic block. The assay was immunoSEQ multiplex PCR, and TCRdb's table has in-frame clones only and misses some. The sample yields 14,000 to 15,000 clones, approximately 75% seen once. Sequenced: peripheral blood mononuclear cells (PBMCs). These receptor sequences come from a boy aged 5-17 years.

The rearrangement links TRBV29-1 to TRBJ2-1, with 8 bases matching TRBD2. Germline V gives CDR1 SQVTM, CDR2 ANQGSEA. This CDR3 spans 13 amino acids. The V segment lost 6 bases and the J segment 4 bases; nucleotides outside the gene matches: 5. The CDR3 loop reads CSVLGLEYNEQFF. The CDR3 DNA is TGCAGCGTGCTGGGACTAGAGTACAATGAGCAGTTCTTC.

The CDR3 spells CASSLPGGGSYEQYF. CDR3 coding DNA: TGTGCCAGTAGCCTTCCGGGGGGCGGCTCCTACGAGCAGTACTTC. The chain has TRBV19 and TRBJ2-7, with D perhaps TRBD2 (7 bases). Germline V gene data show CDR1 as LNHDA and CDR2 as SQIVND (reference sequence). This CDR3 spans 15 amino acids. Between the trimmed V and J ends, which lost 6 bases and 0 bases, there was a span of 15 bases.

J is TRBJ1-1 and V is TRBV7-8, with D uncertain. The CDR3 spans 17 residues. Germline loops: CDR1 SGHVS, CDR2 FQNEAQ. V lost 5 bases and J lost 5, with 24 bases in between. The CDR3 protein is CASSKSGISPRRTEAFF. CDR3 in DNA: TGTGCCAGCAGCAAAAGCGGGATTTCTCCCCGGCGGACTGAAGCTTTCTTT. Together with reference TRBV7-8 and TRBJ1-1, the CDR3 gives the full variable domain: GAGVSQSPRYKVAKRGQDVALRCDPISGHVSLFWYQQALGQGPEFLTYFQNEAQLDKSGLPSDRFFAERPEGSVSTLKIQRTQQEDSAVYLCASSKSGISPRRTEAFFGQGTRLTVV.

This clone was seen a few times. V gene TRBV5-1 combines with J gene TRBJ2-7, with TRBD2 identical over 10 bases. The germline V gene encodes CDR1 SGHRS and CDR2 YFSETQ. The length of the CDR3 is 14 residues. After removal of 2 bases from V and 6 bases from J, the junction contained 5 bases not matched to a gene. CDR3 sequence: CASSFTSGAGEQYF. In nucleotides, the CDR3 is TGCGCCAGCAGCTTCACTAGCGGGGCGGGCGAGCAGTACTTC. Together with reference TRBV5-1 and TRBJ2-7, the CDR3 gives the full variable domain: KAGVTQTPRYLIKTRGQQVTLSCSPISGHRSVSWYQQTPGQGLQFLFEYFSETQRNKGNFPGRFSGRQFSNSRSEMNVSTLELGDSALYLCASSFTSGAGEQYFGPGTRLTVT.

V gene TRBV5-4 combines with J gene TRBJ2-3, with D perhaps TRBD2 (6 bases). CDR1 is SGHNT and CDR2 is YYREEE in the germline V gene (reference sequence). Trimming removed 5 bases from V and 3 bases from J, with 16 bases in between. The CDR3 is made up of 15 amino acids. In DNA, the CDR3 is TGTGCCAGCAGGTCCATGCGGGGCTCTACAGATACGCAGTATTTT. It encodes CASRSMRGSTDTQYF.

The chain has TRBV18 and TRBJ2-3; D is possibly TRBD2 (7 bases). The CDR3 contains 15 residues. CDR1 is KGHSH, CDR2 LQKENI, per germline. The V and J ends lost 3 bases and 4 bases respectively, with 14 bases between them. The CDR3: CASSPLTGGADTQYF. Written as DNA, the CDR3 is TGTGCCAGCTCACCCCTCACGGGGGGCGCAGATACGCAGTATTTT.

The chain is built from TRBV6-1 and TRBJ1-2; TRBD1 agrees at 10 bases. The germline V gene has CDR1 MNHNS and CDR2 SASEGT. With V trimmed by 6 bases and J by 4 bases, 8 bases remained unmatched. This CDR3 region has 15 residues. CDR3 DNA sequence: TGTGCCAGCAGAGGGGGGGGACAGGGGCCCTATGGCTACACCTTC. It specifies CASRGGGQGPYGYTF.

This chain links TRBV7-2 with TRBJ1-6; D gene uncertain. The CDR3 spans 11 residues. Between the trimmed V and J ends, which lost 1 base and 10 bases, there was a span of 2 bases. From germline, CDR1 is SGHTA and CDR2 FQGNSA. The CDR3 sequence: CASSLGSPLHF. CDR3 DNA: TGTGCCAGCAGCTTAGGATCACCCCTCCACTTT.

The gene calls are TRBV5-1 and TRBJ1-1, with D possibly matching TRBD1 (5 bases). From germline, CDR1 is SGHRS and CDR2 YFSETQ. Trimming took 0 bases from V and 0 from J, leaving 27 bases between them. This CDR3 region has 21 residues. The CDR3 DNA reads as TGCGCCAGCAGCTTGGTAGTTGGGACGACTTCCTCCCTTTACATGAACACTGAAGCTTTCTTT. Its translation: CASSLVVGTTSSLYMNTEAFF. The full variable domain, completed using reference TRBV5-1 and TRBJ1-1, is KAGVTQTPRYLIKTRGQQVTLSCSPISGHRSVSWYQQTPGQGLQFLFEYFSETQRNKGNFPGRFSGRQFSNSRSEMNVSTLELGDSALYLCASSLVVGTTSSLYMNTEAFFGQGTRLTVV.

This chain links TRBV19 with TRBJ2-7; weak D call: TRBD1 (6 bases). CDR1 LNHDA and CDR2 SQIVND come from the germline V gene (reference sequence). The CDR3 covers 12 residues. Trimming stripped 3 bases from V and 4 bases from J, with 7 bases between. The CDR3 DNA reads as TGTGCCAGTAGTATTCAGGGGTACGAGCAGTACTTC. Translation gives CASSIQGYEQYF.

This clone has only a few counts. The rearrangement links TRBV6-6 to TRBJ1-1; D ambiguous. CDR3 length: 14 amino acids. Deletions cut 3 bases from V and 1 base from J, with 9 bases between. The V gene's germline CDR1 is MNHNY and CDR2 SVGAGI (reference sequence). The CDR3 here is CASSYGPENTEAFF. The CDR3 DNA follows: TGTGCCAGCAGTTATGGGCCGGAGAACACTGAAGCTTTCTTT.

The chain is built from TRBV30 and TRBJ2-2; either TRBD1 or TRBD2 may supply D (5 bases each). Germline V lookup: CDR1 GTSNPN, CDR2 SVGIG (reference sequence). The length of the CDR3 is 14 residues. Trimming stripped 5 bases from V and 5 bases from J, with 15 bases between. The CDR3: CAWGGFLRTGELFF. The CDR3, as DNA: TGTGCCTGGGGGGGATTTTTAAGGACCGGGGAGCTGTTTTTT.

The chain has TRBV5-5 and TRBJ2-5; D uncertain. V lost 5 bases and J lost 2, with 13 bases in between. CDR1 and CDR2 from the germline V gene are SGHKS and YYEKEE (reference sequence). The CDR3 contains 14 residues. Here the CDR3 DNA reads TGTGCCAGCAGGCCTACAGCCACTCAAGAGACCCAGTACTTC. This sequence encodes CASRPTATQETQYF.

The chain combines TRBV7-2 with TRBJ1-4; D gene ambiguous. Germline V gives CDR1 SGHTA, CDR2 FQGNSA. CDR3 size: 14 residues. V gave up 4 bases and J gave up 8 bases, with 14 bases separating them. The CDR3 DNA reads TGTGCCAGCAGCTCCTACCTCGGTGGAGAAAAACTGTTTTTT. Translated: CASSSYLGGEKLFF.

The chain couples TRBV28 to TRBJ1-2, with D maybe TRBD1 (5 bases). The V gene lost 6 bases and the J gene lost 4 bases, with 18 bases spanning the gap. CDR1 and CDR2 (germline): MDHEN, SYDVKM. The CDR3 is 15 residues long. CDR3 protein: CASRLLTGGGYGYTF. For the CDR3, the DNA is TGTGCCAGCAGACTCTTGACGGGGGGTGGCTATGGCTACACCTTC.

The gene calls are TRBV18 and TRBJ1-1, with TRBD1 matching over 10 bases. With V trimmed by 6 bases and J by 1 base, 11 bases remained unmatched. Germline V CDR1 and CDR2: KGHSH, LQKENI. The CDR3 sequence is 17 residues long. The CDR3 region has the DNA TGTGCCAGCTCGTTGACAGGGGGCGCGGGAGGGAACACTGAAGCTTTCTTT. Its protein is CASSLTGGAGGNTEAFF.

Judged by abundance, this clone is medium-sized. V and J are TRBV9 and TRBJ1-2; D uncertain. The germline CDR1 and CDR2 sequences are SGDLS and YYNGEE. The CDR3 extends over 13 amino acids. Trimming took off 0 bases at V and 3 bases at J, with 6 bases between the two ends. CDR3 residues: CASSVGTYYGYTF. The CDR3, as DNA: TGTGCCAGCAGCGTAGGCACCTACTATGGCTACACCTTC.

The rearrangement links TRBV7-3 to TRBJ2-1; 14 bases match TRBD2. With V trimmed by 5 bases and J by 8 bases, 5 bases remained unmatched. The CDR3 is 15 amino acids. Germline V gene sequence: CDR1 SGHTA, CDR2 FQGTGA. This CDR3 is CASSLGLAGVDEQFF. The CDR3, as DNA: TGTGCCAGCAGCCTGGGACTAGCGGGGGTCGATGAGCAGTTCTTC.

The rearrangement joins TRBV5-1 to TRBJ2-6; TRBD1 aligns across 10 bases. The germline gives CDR1 SGHRS, CDR2 YFSETQ. The CDR3 contains 19 residues. The trim removed 0 bases at V and 3 bases at J, leaving 9 bases unmatched. CDR3 loop: CASSLALTGGANGANVLTF. The CDR3 region has the DNA TGCGCCAGCAGCTTGGCCTTGACAGGGGGCGCGAATGGGGCCAACGTCCTGACTTTC.

The chain joins TRBV5-6 to TRBJ2-6, with 8 bases that match TRBD1. Per the germline V gene, CDR1 is SGHDT and CDR2 is YYEEEE. The ends lost 2 bases at V and 2 bases at J; junction bases unmatched: 3. CDR3 size: 16 residues. Here the CDR3 reads CASSFDRGTGANVLTF. Written as DNA, the CDR3 is TGTGCCAGCAGCTTCGACAGGGGAACTGGGGCCAACGTCCTGACTTTC.

The chain is built from TRBV5-1 and TRBJ2-1; TRBD1 aligns across 8 bases. There are 12 residues in the CDR3. Germline loops: CDR1 SGHRS, CDR2 YFSETQ. J was trimmed by 15 bases and V by 3 bases; bases with no gene match: 8. The CDR3 loop reads CASSSGQGVVFF. In DNA form, the CDR3 reads TGCGCCAGCAGCTCTGGACAGGGAGTGGTGTTCTTC.

The rearrangement joins TRBV5-1 to TRBJ2-3; no clear D gene. The CDR3 contains 11 residues. Germline-derived CDR1 and CDR2 are SGHRS and YFSETQ. Trimming removed 7 bases at V and 8 bases at J, with 11 bases between. This CDR3 is CASGLSGTQYF. The CDR3 region has the DNA TGCGCCAGCGGTCTGAGTGGTACGCAGTATTTT. Based on the CDR3 plus reference TRBV5-1 and TRBJ2-3, the full variable domain is KAGVTQTPRYLIKTRGQQVTLSCSPISGHRSVSWYQQTPGQGLQFLFEYFSETQRNKGNFPGRFSGRQFSNSRSEMNVSTLELGDSALYLCASGLSGTQYFGPGTRLTVL.